This TCR beta chain was sequenced in a study of post-analysis software for immune sequencing data (dated by TCRdb to between 2014 and 2017). Notes on the research overall: Recorded disease courses included relapsing-remitting, secondary progressive and progressive-relapsing multiple sclerosis, with some patients lacking subtype annotation. Patient repertoires were compared against 11 to 12 previously published healthy control repertoires from donors aged about 6 to 26 years. A subset of samples was prepared in parallel using single-end sample barcoding, then pooled and co-amplified after Illumina adapter ligation.

Broad study findings and their caveats: Patients showed significantly higher frequencies than controls for several TRBV segments, among them TRBV5-6, TRBV5-1 and TRBV20-1. Direct clustering with F measure revealed strong co-clustering of samples prepared in the same batch, which led to a batch-effect correction. The control group was slightly older than the multiple sclerosis patient group. Normalized Chao1 diversity was significantly lower in multiple sclerosis patients than controls, suggesting substantial peripheral T-cell clonal expansion.

To demonstrate the VDJtools post-analysis software, TCR beta repertoires were profiled from the peripheral blood of about 13 young patients with multiple sclerosis. Multiple sclerosis patients were children and adolescents aged about 6 to 16 years. Trimming takes 7 bases from V and 1 base from J, and the germline ends sit 10 bases apart. From its cysteine to its phenylalanine, the CDR3 spans 13 amino acids. CDR3 DNA is the only sequence kept; it has 39 bases, read in frame from the first base. There are a few counts of this clonotype. The clone's antigen remains unknown. No per-base quality is available; no much larger clone lies one base away. Libraries were constructed by PCR. TCRdb names Illumina HiSeq 2500 as the instrument used. Unique molecular identifiers were incorporated into TCR beta cDNA libraries to reduce PCR and sequencing biases. Per 1 to 10 million input T cells, some 500,000 cDNA molecules were obtained, such that each molecule approximated one T cell. The same protocol used for the earlier healthy control dataset was applied to prepare and sequence the patient libraries. Samples belonging to the same batch were prepared together, multiplexed and sequenced on a shared HiSeq lane. The original methods were these. Raw barcoded reads were processed with MIGEC, discarding single-read molecular identifier groups before consensus assembly and CDR3 extraction. Clonotype tables were post-analysed with VDJtools, normalizing diversity by down-sampling all datasets to the smallest sample size. To correct batch-related cross-sample contamination, repertoire overlap clustering matched CDR3 amino acid sequences but not nucleotide sequences. In TCRdb, the public reads were trimmed at Q25 with fastp and aligned with MiXCR, with productive beta chains retained. Every CDR3 protein is listed once, alongside the most common genes and DNA of its rows. TCRdb, not the authors, supplied the V and J calls. This sample holds around 190,000 distinct CDR3 sequences; around 29% were observed only once. In total, the top ten clones hold 3% to 3.5% of the sample.

The receptor chain draws on TRBV12-3 or TRBV12-4 and TRBJ2-5; there is no confident call for the D gene. The sequence derives from a girl younger than 18 with multiple sclerosis. The sample comprised blood. The sequenced DNA: TGTGCCAGCAAACCAGAAGGCCAAGAGACCCAGTACTTC. This translates into CASKPEGQETQYF.